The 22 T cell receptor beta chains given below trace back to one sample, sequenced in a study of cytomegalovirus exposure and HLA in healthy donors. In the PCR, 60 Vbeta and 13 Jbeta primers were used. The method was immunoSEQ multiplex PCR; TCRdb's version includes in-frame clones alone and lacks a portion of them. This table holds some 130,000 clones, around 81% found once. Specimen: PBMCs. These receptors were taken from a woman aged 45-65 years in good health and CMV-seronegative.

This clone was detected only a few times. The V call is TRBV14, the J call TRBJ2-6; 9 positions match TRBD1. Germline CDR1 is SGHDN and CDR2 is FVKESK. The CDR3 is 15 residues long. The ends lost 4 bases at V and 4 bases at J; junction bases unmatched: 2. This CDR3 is CASSRTGAGANVLTF. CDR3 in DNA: TGTGCCAGCAGCCGGACAGGGGCCGGGGCCAACGTCCTGACTTTC.

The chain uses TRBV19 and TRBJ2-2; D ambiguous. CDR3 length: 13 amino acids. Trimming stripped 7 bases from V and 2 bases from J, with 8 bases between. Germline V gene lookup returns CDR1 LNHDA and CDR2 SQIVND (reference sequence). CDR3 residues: CASIERNTGELFF. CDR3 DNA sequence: TGTGCCAGTATTGAGAGAAACACCGGGGAGCTGTTTTTT.

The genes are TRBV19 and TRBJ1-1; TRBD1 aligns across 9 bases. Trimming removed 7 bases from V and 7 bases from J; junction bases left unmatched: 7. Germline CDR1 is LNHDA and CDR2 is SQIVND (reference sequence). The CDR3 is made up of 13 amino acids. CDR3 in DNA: TGTGCCAGTATGGGACAGGGACGTGATGAAGCTTTCTTT. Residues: CASMGQGRDEAFF. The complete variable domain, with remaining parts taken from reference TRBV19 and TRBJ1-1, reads DGGITQSPKYLFRKEGQNVTLSCEQNLNHDAMYWYRQDPGQGLRLIYYSQIVNDFQKGDIAEGYSVSREKKESFPLTVTSAQKNPTAFYLCASMGQGRDEAFFGQGTRLTVV.

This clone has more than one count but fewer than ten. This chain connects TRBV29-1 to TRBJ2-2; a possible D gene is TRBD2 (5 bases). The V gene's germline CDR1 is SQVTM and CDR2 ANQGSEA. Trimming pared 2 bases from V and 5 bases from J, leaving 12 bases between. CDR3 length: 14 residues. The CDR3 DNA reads TGCAGCGTTGAACCGGGATTCGGGACCGGGGAGCTGTTTTTT. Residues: CSVEPGFGTGELFF.

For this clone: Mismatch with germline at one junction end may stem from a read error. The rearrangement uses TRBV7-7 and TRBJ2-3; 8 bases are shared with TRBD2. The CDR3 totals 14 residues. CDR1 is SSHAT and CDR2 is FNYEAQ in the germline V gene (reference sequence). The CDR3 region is CASSLVLAGDTQYF. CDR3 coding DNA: TGTGCTAGCAGCTTAGTCCTAGCGGGAGATACGCAGTATTTT. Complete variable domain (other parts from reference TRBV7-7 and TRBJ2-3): GAGVSQSPRYKVTKRGQDVTLRCDPISSHATLYWYQQALGQGPEFLTYFNYEAQPDKSGLPSDRFSAERPEGSISTLTIQRTEQRDSAMYRCASSLVLAGDTQYFGPGTRLTVL.

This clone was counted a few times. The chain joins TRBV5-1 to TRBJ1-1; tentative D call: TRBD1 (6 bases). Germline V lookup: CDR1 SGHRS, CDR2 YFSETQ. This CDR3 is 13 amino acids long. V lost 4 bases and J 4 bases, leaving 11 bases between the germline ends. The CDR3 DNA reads TGCGCCAGCAGCGAACAGGGCAGCACTGAAGCTTTCTTT. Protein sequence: CASSEQGSTEAFF.

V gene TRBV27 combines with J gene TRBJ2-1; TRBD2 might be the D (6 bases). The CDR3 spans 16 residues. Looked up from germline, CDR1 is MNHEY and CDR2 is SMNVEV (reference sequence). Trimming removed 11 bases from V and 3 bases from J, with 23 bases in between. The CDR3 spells CAGNLTSQGIYNEQFF. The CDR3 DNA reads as TGTGCCGGGAACCTGACTAGTCAGGGTATCTACAATGAGCAGTTCTTC.

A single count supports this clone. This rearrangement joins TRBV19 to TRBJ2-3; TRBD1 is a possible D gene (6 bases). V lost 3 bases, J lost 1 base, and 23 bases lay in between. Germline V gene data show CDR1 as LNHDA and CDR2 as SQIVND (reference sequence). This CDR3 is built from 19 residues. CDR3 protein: CASSIKGERAFFGTDTQYF. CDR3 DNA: TGTGCCAGTAGTATCAAGGGGGAACGTGCTTTTTTTGGCACAGATACGCAGTATTTT.

Here the CDR3 reads CASTGQIEAFF. As DNA, the CDR3 is TGTGCCAGCACAGGACAGATAGAAGCTTTCTTT. The J gene is TRBJ1-1, the V gene TRBV7-2; D might be TRBD1 (6 bases). The CDR3 is 11 residues long. Germline V gene sequence: CDR1 SGHTA, CDR2 FQGNSA. V lost 7 bases and J lost 8, with 11 bases in between.

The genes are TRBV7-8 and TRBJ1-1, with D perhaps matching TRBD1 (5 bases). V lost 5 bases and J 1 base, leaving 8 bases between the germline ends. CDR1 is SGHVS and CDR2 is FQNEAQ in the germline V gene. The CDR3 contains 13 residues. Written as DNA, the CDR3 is TGTGCCAGCAGCCCAAGGGGGAACACTGAAGCTTTCTTT. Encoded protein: CASSPRGNTEAFF.

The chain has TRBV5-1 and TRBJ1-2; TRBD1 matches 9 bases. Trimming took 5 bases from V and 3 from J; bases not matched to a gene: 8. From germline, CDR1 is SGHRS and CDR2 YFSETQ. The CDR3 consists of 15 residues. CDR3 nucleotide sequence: TGCGCCAGCAGGTTCGGGACAGGGAAGGACTATGGCTACACCTTC. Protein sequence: CASRFGTGKDYGYTF.

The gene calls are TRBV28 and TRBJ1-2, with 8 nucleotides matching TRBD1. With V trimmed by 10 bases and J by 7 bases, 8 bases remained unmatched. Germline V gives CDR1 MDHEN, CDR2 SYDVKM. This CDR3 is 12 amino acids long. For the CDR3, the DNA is TGTGCCACCGTCGGGACAGGCGTTGGCTACACCTTC. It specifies CATVGTGVGYTF.

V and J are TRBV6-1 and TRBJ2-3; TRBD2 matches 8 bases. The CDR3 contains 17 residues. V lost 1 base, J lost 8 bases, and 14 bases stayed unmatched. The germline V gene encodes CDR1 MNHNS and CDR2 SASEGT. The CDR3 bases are TGTGCCAGCAGTGAAGTGGGCGGGAGGATGGGGGCGGTTACGCAGTATTTT. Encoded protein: CASSEVGGRMGAVTQYF.

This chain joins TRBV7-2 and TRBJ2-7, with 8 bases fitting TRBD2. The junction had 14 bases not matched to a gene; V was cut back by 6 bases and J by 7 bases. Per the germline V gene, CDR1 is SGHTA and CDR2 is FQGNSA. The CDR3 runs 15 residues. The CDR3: CASSIGGLGGWEQYV. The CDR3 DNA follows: TGTGCCAGCAGTATAGGGGGACTAGGGGGATGGGAGCAGTACGTC.

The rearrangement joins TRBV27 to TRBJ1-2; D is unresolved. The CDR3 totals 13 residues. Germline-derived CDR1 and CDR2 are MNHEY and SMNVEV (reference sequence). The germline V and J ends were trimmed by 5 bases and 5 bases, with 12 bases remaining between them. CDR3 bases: TGTGCCAGCAGTGCGGAGCGGGTATATGGCTACACCTTC. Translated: CASSAERVYGYTF.

The CDR3 is CASGQNTEAFF. CDR3 nucleotides: TGTGCCAGCGGACAGAACACTGAAGCTTTCTTT. The chain recombines TRBV19 with TRBJ1-1; D possibly corresponds to TRBD1 (5 bases). Germline V lookup: CDR1 LNHDA, CDR2 SQIVND (reference sequence). Trimming removed 9 bases at V and 1 base at J, with 6 bases between. This CDR3 is built from 11 residues.

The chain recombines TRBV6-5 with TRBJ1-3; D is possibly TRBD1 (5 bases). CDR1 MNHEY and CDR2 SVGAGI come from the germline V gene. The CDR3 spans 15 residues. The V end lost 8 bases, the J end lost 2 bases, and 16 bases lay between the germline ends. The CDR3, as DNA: TGTGCCAGCGGCCTGGGGGGTTTGGCTGGAAACACCATATATTTT. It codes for CASGLGGLAGNTIYF.

The DNA of the CDR3 is TGTGCCAGCAGCACGACTAGCGGTCCCATAGGGGTCCCGGGAGAGCAGTTCTTC. It codes for CASSTTSGPIGVPGEQFF. The V and J genes are TRBV6-4 and TRBJ2-1; 9 bases line up with TRBD2. CDR1 MRHNA and CDR2 SNTAGT come from the germline V gene. The CDR3 extends over 18 amino acids. V shed 6 bases and J 10 bases; nucleotides not matched to a gene: 22.

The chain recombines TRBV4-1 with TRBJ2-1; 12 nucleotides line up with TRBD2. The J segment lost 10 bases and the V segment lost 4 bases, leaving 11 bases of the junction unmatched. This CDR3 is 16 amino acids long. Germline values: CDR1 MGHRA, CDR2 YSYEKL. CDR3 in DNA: TGCGCCAGCAGCCTCTTGACTAGCGGGGGACCCACGGAGCAGTTCTTC. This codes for CASSLLTSGGPTEQFF.

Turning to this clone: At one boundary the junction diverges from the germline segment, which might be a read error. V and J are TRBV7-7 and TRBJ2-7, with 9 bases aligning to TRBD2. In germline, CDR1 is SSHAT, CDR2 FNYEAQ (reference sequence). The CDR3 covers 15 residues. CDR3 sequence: CASSLGSSGTYEQYF. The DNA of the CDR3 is TGTGCTAGCAGCTTAGGTTCTAGCGGGACCTACGAGCAGTACTTC.

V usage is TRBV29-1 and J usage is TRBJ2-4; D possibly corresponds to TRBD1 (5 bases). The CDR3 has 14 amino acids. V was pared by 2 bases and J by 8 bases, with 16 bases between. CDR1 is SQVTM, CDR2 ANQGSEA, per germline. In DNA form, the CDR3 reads TGCAGCGTTGAAAGGGTAGGGGATAGGGACATTCAGTACTTC. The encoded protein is CSVERVGDRDIQYF. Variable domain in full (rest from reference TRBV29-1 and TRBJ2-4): SAVISQKPSRDICQRGTSLTIQCQVDSQVTMMFWYRQQPGQSLTLIATANQGSEATYESGFVIDKFPISRPNLTFSTLTVSNMSPEDSSIYLCSVERVGDRDIQYFGAGTRLSVL.

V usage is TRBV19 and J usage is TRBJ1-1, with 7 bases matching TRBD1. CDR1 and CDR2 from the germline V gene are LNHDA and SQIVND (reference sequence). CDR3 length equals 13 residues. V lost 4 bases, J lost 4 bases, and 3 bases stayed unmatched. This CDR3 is CASSTPGGTEAFF. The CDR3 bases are TGTGCCAGTAGTACCCCAGGGGGCACTGAAGCTTTCTTT.